Many counts were recorded for the clone carrying this T cell receptor (beta chain). Its matching antigen is unknown. The source of the sample is a study of glioma-infiltrating T cells. Findings and limits, study-wide: Above-expected tissue-blood divergence occurred in all gliomas, most in low-grade ones.

J gave up 5 bases and V 1 base, and 4 bases lay outside the gene matches. This CDR3 has 14 amino acids. Germline CDR1 reads LGHNA; CDR2 reads YSLEER. Using RNA template, CDR3s of TCR alpha and beta were amplified with iRepertoire arm-PCR. TCRdb reanalysed the multiplex PCR reads using MiXCR and keeps one entry per CDR3 protein. The sample lists some 93,000 distinct CDR3 sequences, approximately 40% occurring once. What was sequenced was glioma tissue, nonneoplastic brain tissue, or PBMCs (not recorded which). The J gene is TRBJ2-5, the V gene TRBV4-3; the match to TRBD1 covers 7 bases. The TCR originated in a human donor with low-grade glioma or glioblastoma, undergoing nonglioma brain surgery, or in good health (not recorded which). The CDR3 coding sequence is TGCGCCAGCAGCCAAGGACAGGGCGGTGAGACCCAGTACTTC. Protein sequence: CASSQGQGGETQYF.